Each of the 25 T cell receptor beta chains below was sequenced from the same sample in a study of blood T cell repertoires in COVID-19. Clones were sequenced by immunoSEQ multiplex PCR, and TCRdb holds only the in-frame ones, with some missing. The sample records around 250,000 clones, over 70% being singletons. Sequenced input: peripheral blood. The receptors stem from a human donor in a cohort sampled during active COVID-19.

The V and J genes are TRBV10-2 and TRBJ1-5; tentative D call: TRBD1 (5 bases). Deletions cut 4 bases from V and 4 bases from J, with 8 bases between. The germline CDR1 and CDR2 sequences are WSHSY and SAAADI. The CDR3 is 13 residues long. The CDR3, as DNA: TGCGCCAGCAGTGCCGGGGGTAATCAGCCCCAGCATTTT. Translation gives CASSAGGNQPQHF.

This chain links TRBV18 with TRBJ2-7; D remains unclear. Deletions cut 1 base from V and 1 base from J, with 5 bases between. Germline assignment: CDR1 KGHSH and CDR2 LQKENI. This CDR3 has 13 residues. CDR3 protein: CASSPLRSYEQYF. The CDR3 coding sequence is TGTGCCAGCTCACCACTCCGGTCCTACGAGCAGTACTTC.

This clone occurred a few times. V usage is TRBV5-5 and J usage is TRBJ2-7, with D perhaps matching TRBD2 (6 bases). The CDR3 is 15 amino acids. Germline V CDR1 and CDR2: SGHKS, YYEKEE (reference sequence). The germline V and J ends were trimmed by 2 bases and 5 bases, with 17 bases remaining between them. CDR3 DNA sequence: TGTGCCAGCAGCTTTTGGGGTTGGGCTAGCGACGAGCAGTACTTC. This codes for CASSFWGWASDEQYF.

The V and J genes are TRBV2 and TRBJ2-7; a possible D gene is TRBD2 (7 bases). Looked up from germline, CDR1 is SNHLY and CDR2 is FYNNEI. Trimming left V 2 bases short and J 6 bases short, with 17 bases between. The CDR3 is 15 amino acids. The CDR3 sequence is CASSERRGGSAEQYF. DNA of the CDR3: TGTGCCAGCAGTGAAAGGAGGGGGGGGTCGGCCGAGCAGTACTTC.

This chain joins TRBV7-6 and TRBJ2-5; 12 bases align to TRBD2. CDR3 length equals 15 residues. The germline CDR1 and CDR2 sequences are SGHVS and FNYEAQ. Losses at the gene ends were 2 bases for V and 9 bases for J; bases not matched to a gene: 7. CDR3 in amino acids: CASSLHGASGGAQYF. The CDR3 coding sequence is TGTGCCAGCAGCTTACATGGGGCTAGCGGGGGGGCCCAGTACTTC. The complete variable domain, with remaining parts taken from reference TRBV7-6 and TRBJ2-5, reads GAGVSQSPRYKVTKRGQDVALRCDPISGHVSLYWYRQALGQGPEFLTYFNYEAQQDKSGLPNDRFSAERPEGSISTLTIQRTEQRDSAMYRCASSLHGASGGAQYFGPGTRLLVL.

This chain connects TRBV13 to TRBJ1-4; the match to TRBD1 covers 7 bases. The V segment lost 5 bases and the J segment 8 bases; nucleotides outside the gene matches: 11. This CDR3 is built from 15 residues. Germline lookup yields CDR1 PRHDT and CDR2 FYEKMQ (reference sequence). The CDR3 DNA follows: TGTGCCAGCAGCCAAGGGGGCACTAGCTACGAAAAACTGTTTTTT. This translates into CASSQGGTSYEKLFF.

The V call is TRBV6-5, the J call TRBJ2-7; 11 nucleotides align to TRBD2. The germline gives CDR1 MNHEY, CDR2 SVGAGI. This CDR3 is built from 14 residues. V was pared by 8 bases and J by 4 bases, with 7 bases of the junction left unmatched. CDR3 loop: CASPPTSGVYEQYF. CDR3 sequence (DNA): TGTGCCAGCCCCCCGACTAGCGGGGTATACGAGCAGTACTTC.

This chain links TRBV7-9 with TRBJ1-2; D uncertain. Per the germline V gene, CDR1 is SEHNR and CDR2 is FQNEAQ (reference sequence). This CDR3 is 14 amino acids long. V was shortened by 6 bases and J by 4 bases, with 15 bases between the two germline ends. In nucleotides, the CDR3 is TGTGCCAGCAGAGAAGTGGCGGCGAGCTATGGCTACACCTTC. Protein product: CASREVAASYGYTF.

The V and J genes are TRBV18 and TRBJ2-7; no reliable D call. The CDR3 runs 14 residues. Germline CDR1 KGHSH, CDR2 LQKENI. Trimming removed 0 bases at V and 6 bases at J, with 12 bases between. For the CDR3, the DNA is TGTGCCAGCTCACCACCCGGGTCCATTGTCGAGCAGTACTTC. It encodes CASSPPGSIVEQYF.

The chain couples TRBV10-3 to TRBJ2-1; 8 bases are a match to TRBD1. The CDR3 runs 14 residues. The germline V gene encodes CDR1 ENHRY and CDR2 SYGVKD. V shed 4 bases and J 2 bases; nucleotides not matched to a gene: 1. The CDR3, as DNA: TGTGCCATCAGTGGGACAGGGCCCTACAATGAGCAGTTCTTC. Its protein is CAISGTGPYNEQFF.

About this clone itself: The germline gene is not matched at one end of the junction; a read error may be the cause. The chain recombines TRBV5-6 with TRBJ2-7, with D possibly being TRBD1 (5 bases). CDR3 length: 14 amino acids. Germline V lookup: CDR1 SGHDT, CDR2 YYEEEE. CDR3 sequence (DNA): TGTGCCAGCAGCTTGGGGTGGGGCTCCGACGAGCAGTACTTC. Its translation: CASSLGWGSDEQYF.

The chain couples TRBV12-3 or TRBV12-4 to TRBJ1-3; 7 bases match TRBD1. There are 12 residues in the CDR3. J was trimmed by 3 bases and V by 8 bases; bases with no gene match: 1. The CDR3 sequence: CASRDSGNTIYF. CDR3 in DNA: TGTGCCAGCCGGGACAGTGGAAACACCATATATTTT.

This clone was counted a single time. The chain combines TRBV6-1 with TRBJ1-2; D not certain. The germline V and J ends were trimmed by 6 bases and 4 bases, with 12 bases remaining between them. This CDR3 is 13 amino acids long. The germline V gene has CDR1 MNHNS and CDR2 SASEGT. The CDR3 sequence: CASRIGESYGYTF. The CDR3 DNA follows: TGTGCCAGCAGGATAGGAGAATCCTATGGCTACACCTTC.

There are a few counts of this clone. The V call is TRBV12-3 or TRBV12-4, the J call TRBJ2-3; the match to TRBD2 covers 8 bases. V was clipped by 6 bases and J by 8 bases; unmatched bases: 4. This CDR3 is built from 12 residues. This CDR3 reads CASRGLAGTQYF. In DNA form, the CDR3 reads TGTGCCAGCAGGGGTCTAGCGGGTACGCAGTATTTT.

The rearrangement links TRBV28 to TRBJ1-2; TRBD1 aligns across 7 bases. The length of the CDR3 is 13 residues. Germline V gene lookup returns CDR1 MDHEN and CDR2 SYDVKM. V dropped 7 bases and J dropped 4; count of bases not matched to a gene: 6. CDR3 in DNA: TGTGCCAGCAACCAGGGGGTGGGCTATGGCTACACCTTC. It yields the protein CASNQGVGYGYTF.

The sample holds one count of this clone. This chain uses TRBV7-8 with TRBJ2-7, with D tentatively TRBD1 (5 bases). The germline V gene has CDR1 SGHVS and CDR2 FQNEAQ. The CDR3 covers 16 residues. The V end was cut by 0 bases, the J end by 0 bases, with 12 bases between. Written as DNA, the CDR3 is TGTGCCAGCAGCTTAGCACAGGTATTAAGCTCCTACGAGCAGTACTTC. Amino acid sequence: CASSLAQVLSSYEQYF.

The V gene is TRBV5-1, the J gene TRBJ2-1, with TRBD2 as a possible D gene (6 bases). V lost 6 bases to trimming and J lost 1 base, with 11 bases between them. The CDR3 sequence is 14 residues long. Germline V gives CDR1 SGHRS, CDR2 YFSETQ. CDR3 nucleotides: TGCGCCAGCAACGTGGGGGGTTCCTACAATGAGCAGTTCTTC. Protein sequence: CASNVGGSYNEQFF. The entire variable domain, with the rest obtained from reference TRBV5-1 and TRBJ2-1, is as follows: KAGVTQTPRYLIKTRGQQVTLSCSPISGHRSVSWYQQTPGQGLQFLFEYFSETQRNKGNFPGRFSGRQFSNSRSEMNVSTLELGDSALYLCASNVGGSYNEQFFGPGTRLTVL.

This sequence joins TRBV4-3 and TRBJ1-1; unclear D gene. Germline V gene data show CDR1 as LGHNA and CDR2 as YSLEER. This CDR3 has 16 amino acids. V was trimmed by 0 bases and J by 1 base, leaving 12 bases between them. CDR3 amino acids: CASSQENWAPNTEAFF. In DNA, the CDR3 is TGCGCCAGCAGCCAAGAGAATTGGGCCCCGAACACTGAAGCTTTCTTT.

The chain joins TRBV7-9 to TRBJ2-3, with 11 nucleotides matching TRBD2. The trim removed 5 bases at V and 2 bases at J, leaving 3 bases unmatched. Germline V gene lookup returns CDR1 SEHNR and CDR2 FQNEAQ (reference sequence). The CDR3 consists of 15 residues. This chain's CDR3 is CASSTSGSPTDTQYF. DNA for the CDR3: TGTGCCAGCAGCACTAGCGGGAGTCCCACAGATACGCAGTATTTT.

The chain is built from TRBV5-1 and TRBJ2-3; TRBD1 matches at 8 bases. The CDR3 is 15 amino acids. V dropped 4 bases and J dropped 2; count of bases not matched to a gene: 6. CDR1 is SGHRS and CDR2 is YFSETQ in the germline V gene. CDR3: CASSPGQGLTDTQYF. The CDR3 DNA is TGCGCCAGCAGCCCTGGACAGGGCCTCACAGATACGCAGTATTTT.

CDR3 amino acids: CASSFDRNYGYTF. CDR3 coding DNA: TGTGCCAGCAGTTTTGACAGGAACTATGGCTACACCTTC. The chain uses TRBV28 and TRBJ1-2, with D perhaps TRBD1 (6 bases). The CDR3 loop spans 13 amino acids. CDR1 and CDR2 (germline): MDHEN, SYDVKM. Trimming pared 3 bases from V and 2 bases from J, leaving 7 bases between.

J is TRBJ1-3 and V is TRBV18; D ambiguous. Germline V lookup: CDR1 KGHSH, CDR2 LQKENI. V lost 3 bases to trimming and J lost 0 bases, with 6 bases between them. The CDR3 contains 14 residues. CDR3 sequence: CASSPWSSGNTIYF. DNA of the CDR3: TGTGCCAGCTCACCGTGGAGCTCTGGAAACACCATATATTTT.

The chain carries TRBV10-3 and TRBJ1-6; 7 bases align to TRBD1. The CDR3 loop spans 16 amino acids. V was pared by 3 bases and J by 0 bases, with 2 bases of the junction left unmatched. The germline V gene has CDR1 ENHRY and CDR2 SYGVKD. CDR3 sequence (DNA): TGTGCCATCAGTGAAAGGGACAGCTCCTATAATTCACCCCTCCACTTT. Protein sequence: CAISERDSSYNSPLHF.

The chain has TRBV6-4 and TRBJ2-2; TRBD2 aligns across 11 bases. The junction had 6 bases not matched to a gene; V was cut back by 7 bases and J by 2 bases. This CDR3 has 16 residues. CDR1 MRHNA and CDR2 SNTAGT come from the germline V gene. The CDR3 region has the DNA TGTGCCAGCACTCCGACTAGCGGGATTAACACCGGGGAGCTGTTTTTT. It is translated as CASTPTSGINTGELFF.

The genes are TRBV5-6 and TRBJ1-4; 8 bases line up with TRBD1. With 2 bases clipped from V and 4 bases from J, the junction kept 4 bases outside the gene matches. The CDR3 has 15 amino acids. Per germline, CDR1 SGHDT and CDR2 YYEEEE. This CDR3 is CASSFTGGDNEKLFF. CDR3 in DNA: TGTGCCAGCAGCTTTACAGGGGGAGATAATGAAAAACTGTTTTTT.